The clone carrying this T cell receptor beta chain is a singleton in its sample. Antigen specificity is unknown. The source of the sample is a study of beta chain features in type 1 diabetes. Study-level points and caveats: Insertions were fewer and deletions more numerous at VDJ junctions in type 1 diabetes patients. Within each of all four CD4+ subsets, Type 1 diabetes patients had TCRB CDR3s that were moderately but significantly shorter.

CDR3 size: 14 residues. V shed 3 bases, J shed 2 bases, and the junction held 3 bases outside the gene matches. Germline V gene sequence: CDR1 ENHRY, CDR2 SYGVKD. The entirety of the isolated RNA underwent reverse transcription, so expressed TCRB transcripts were sequenced. Sequencing of naive, central memory and regulatory T cell samples gave an average of around 3.5 million reads. Clones were sequenced by immunoSEQ multiplex PCR, and TCRdb holds only the in-frame ones, with some missing. The data contain over 650,000 clones, about 14% of them singletons. By way of CD45RO/CCR7/CD25/CD127/CD95/CD27, the CD4+ regulatory, stem cell-like memory, central memory and naive cells were sorted.

The clonotype was recovered from a man in his late teens or twenties with type 1 diabetes. The sample was naive CD4+ T cells from blood. The V gene is TRBV10-3, the J gene TRBJ2-7, with 8 nucleotides matching TRBD1. Written as DNA, the CDR3 is TGTGCCATCAGTGACCCACAGGGGGCCTACGAGCAGTACTTC. Its protein is CAISDPQGAYEQYF.